This section outlines one TCR beta chain sequence together with its context. It was with 60 Vbeta and 13 Jbeta primers that the PCR ran. Only in-frame clones appear in the TCRdb table, and some are missing; sequencing was by immunoSEQ multiplex PCR. The sample yields fewer than 250,000 clones, over 75% seen once. The sample comes from a study of cytomegalovirus exposure and HLA in healthy donors. In germline, CDR1 is SGHAT, CDR2 FQNNGV. This CDR3 is built from 14 residues. Losses at the gene ends were 4 bases for V and 6 bases for J; bases not matched to a gene: 9. The receptor was isolated from a man aged 18 to 29 in good health and CMV-seronegative. The sequencing sample was made of PBMCs. The chain is built from TRBV11-2 and TRBJ2-7, with 7 bases identical to TRBD2. CDR3 in DNA: TGTGCCAGCAGCTCATATAAGGGCGGGGGCGAGCAGTACTTC. It yields the protein CASSSYKGGGEQYF.